This T cell receptor (beta chain) derives from a study of breast tumors, draining lymph nodes, adjacent tissues. Broader study findings: Tumor and nontumor repertoires were significantly more similar in luminal-like than in basal-like breast cancer. Data fit most tumor T cells coming from lymph node, expanding in tumor.

Remarks on this clonotype: The antigen is not known.

TCRdb fed the multiplex PCR reads into MiXCR, producing one record per CDR3 protein. The sample includes 20,000 to 25,000 distinct CDR3 sequences, approximately 61% of them seen just once. Sequencing input: tumor-adjacent breast tissue. This sequence originates from a female donor with breast cancer. Some clones in this sample may be carry-over from other donors' samples.

The CDR3 DNA is TGCAGCGTTGAAGATAAGGGGGGGGAAGAGACCCAGTACTTC. Translation gives CSVEDKGGEETQYF. This chain links TRBV29-1 with TRBJ2-5; a possible D gene is TRBD2 (7 bases). Germline V gene sequence: CDR1 SQVTM, CDR2 ANQGSEA. The CDR3 has 14 amino acids. Trimming pared 0 bases from V and 3 bases from J, leaving 11 bases between.